This TCR beta chain was sequenced for a study of sequential checkpoint blockade in melanoma. Study summary: Each arm's sequence ended with maintenance nivolumab. Regarding the study as a whole: PD-L1 staining and CD8+ counts, not mutational load, tracked tumor T-cell clonality.

Trimming cost V 7 bases and J 4 bases, with 17 bases left between them. Germline CDR1 is MNHGY and CDR2 is SAAAGT. The CDR3 sequence is 15 residues long. TCRdb's copy holds only in-frame clones and misses some; the assay was immunoSEQ multiplex PCR. The table includes roughly 9,200 clones, around 23% detected once. The sample holds a few counts of this clone. Its matching antigen is unknown. Treatment in this sample: randomized to nivolumab then ipilimumab (arm A) or the reverse (arm B). This TCR derives from a human donor with melanoma. The sample in question was tumor tissue (inferred from file names), obtained from a patient given nivolumab and ipilimumab in sequence. V usage is TRBV6-8 and J usage is TRBJ2-1; D tentatively fits TRBD1 or TRBD2 (7 bases each). DNA for the CDR3: TGTGCCAGCACCCAGGGGGGGGCTTATTACAATGAGCAGTTCTTC. Encoded protein: CASTQGGAYYNEQFF.